Shown below are 19 T cell receptor beta chains from a single sample sequenced in a study of T cell responses to AZD1222 COVID-19 vaccine. Some clones are missing from TCRdb's copy, which holds only in-frame ones; the method was immunoSEQ multiplex PCR. The table has 130,000 or so clones, 91% seen once; the top ten hold 6.5% to 8%. Source: peripheral blood, taken 28 days after the second dose of the MenACWY control vaccine. Receptor source: an adult who received the MenACWY meningococcal vaccine as a control.

This rearrangement joins TRBV15 to TRBJ1-4; 8 bases are a match to TRBD1. The J segment lost 3 bases and the V segment lost 3 bases, leaving 3 bases of the junction unmatched. The CDR3 is 15 amino acids. The germline CDR1 and CDR2 sequences are LNHNV and YYDKDF (reference sequence). The CDR3 here is CATSRDREANEKLFF. As DNA, the CDR3 is TGTGCCACCAGCAGGGACAGGGAGGCTAATGAAAAACTGTTTTTT.

The V call is TRBV7-3, the J call TRBJ2-2, with D unresolved. Germline V gene sequence: CDR1 SGHTA, CDR2 FQGTGA. The CDR3 is made up of 12 amino acids. V was pared by 5 bases and J by 5 bases, with 6 bases between. The CDR3 protein is CASSPPTGELFF. The CDR3 DNA is TGTGCCAGCAGCCCCCCGACCGGGGAGCTGTTTTTT.

This chain joins TRBV5-4 and TRBJ2-7; TRBD2 aligns across 8 bases. The CDR3 loop spans 14 amino acids. Germline CDR1 is SGHNT and CDR2 is YYREEE (reference sequence). V shed 5 bases and J 5 bases; nucleotides not matched to a gene: 9. The CDR3 sequence: CASSWREAVDEQYF. The CDR3 DNA is TGTGCCAGCAGTTGGCGGGAGGCGGTTGACGAGCAGTACTTC.

In DNA form, the CDR3 reads TGTGCCAGCAGCTTAGGGGGCGCATTAGTGGGCAATGAGCAGTTCTTC. Protein product: CASSLGGALVGNEQFF. The V and J genes are TRBV5-4 and TRBJ2-1, with TRBD1 matching over 7 bases. Germline-derived CDR1 and CDR2 are SGHNT and YYREEE (reference sequence). The V segment lost 2 bases and the J segment 6 bases; nucleotides outside the gene matches: 11. This CDR3 region has 16 residues.

V is TRBV7-2 and J is TRBJ2-7; possible D gene TRBD1, 5 bases. V lost 2 bases to trimming and J lost 0 bases, with 14 bases between them. CDR1 and CDR2 from the germline V gene are SGHTA and FQGNSA. CDR3 length: 16 amino acids. CDR3 sequence: CASSLRGRVSSYEQYF. CDR3 coding DNA: TGTGCCAGCAGCTTAAGGGGCAGGGTCTCCTCCTACGAGCAGTACTTC.

The chain links TRBV19 to TRBJ1-2, with D uncertain. There are 12 residues in the CDR3. Trimming stripped 9 bases from V and 5 bases from J, with 13 bases between. CDR1 is LNHDA and CDR2 is SQIVND in the germline V gene (reference sequence). CDR3: CASSASGYGYTF. The CDR3 DNA follows: TGTGCCAGCAGTGCGTCGGGATATGGCTACACCTTC.

V and J are TRBV7-2 and TRBJ2-7; D unresolved. Germline V gene sequence: CDR1 SGHTA, CDR2 FQGNSA. The ends were cut back, 5 bases at V and 7 bases at J, with 15 bases in the middle. This CDR3 comprises 13 residues. The DNA for the CDR3 is TGTGCCAGCAGCCCCGAGCTGGGTTATGAGCAGTACTTC. Its protein product is CASSPELGYEQYF.

The J gene is TRBJ2-5, the V gene TRBV6-5; D ambiguous. This CDR3 comprises 11 residues. V lost 8 bases and J 5 bases, leaving 9 bases between the germline ends. Germline loops: CDR1 MNHEY, CDR2 SVGAGI. The CDR3 nucleotides read TGTGCCAGCGACGGGCTGGAGACCCAGTACTTC. Its protein is CASDGLETQYF.

The chain recombines TRBV3-1 (or the pseudogene TRBV3-2) with TRBJ2-3; D might be TRBD1 or TRBD2, each matching 5 bases. Per germline, CDR1 LGHDT and CDR2 YNNKEL (reference sequence). V lost 4 bases, J lost 2 bases, and 16 bases lay in between. The CDR3 is made up of 16 amino acids. CDR3 amino acids: CASSLRWGSPTDTQYF. The CDR3 DNA reads TGTGCCAGCAGCCTTAGGTGGGGGTCCCCCACAGATACGCAGTATTTT.

The chain links TRBV7-3 to TRBJ2-5; 10 bases match TRBD2. Trimming cost V 3 bases and J 7 bases; bases outside gene matches: 20. Germline V gene lookup returns CDR1 SGHTA and CDR2 FQGTGA. This CDR3 spans 19 amino acids. The CDR3 loop is CASSFGEVAGGPGLVTQYF. Here the CDR3 DNA reads TGTGCCAGCAGCTTTGGAGAGGTAGCGGGAGGCCCGGGGTTGGTGACCCAGTACTTC.

V gene TRBV25-1 combines with J gene TRBJ2-3, with D possibly matching TRBD1 (6 bases). V was trimmed by 2 bases and J by 0 bases, leaving 6 bases between them. Germline V lookup: CDR1 MGHDK, CDR2 SYGVNS. The CDR3 sequence is 14 residues long. CDR3 loop: CASSEQGSTDTQYF. The DNA of the CDR3 is TGTGCCAGCAGTGAACAGGGGAGCACAGATACGCAGTATTTT. Full variable domain (remainder filled in from reference TRBV25-1 and TRBJ2-3): EADIYQTPRYLVIGTGKKITLECSQTMGHDKMYWYQQDPGMELHLIHYSYGVNSTEKGDLSSESTVSRIRTEHFPLTLESARPSHTSQYLCASSEQGSTDTQYFGPGTRLTVL.

J is TRBJ1-1 and V is TRBV5-5; 11 bases match TRBD1. V lost 4 bases and J lost 4; bases outside the gene matches: 6. The CDR3 totals 15 residues. Germline values: CDR1 SGHKS, CDR2 YYEKEE (reference sequence). DNA for the CDR3: TGTGCCAGCAGCCGCGCCGGGACAGGGGGCACTGAAGCTTTCTTT. It specifies CASSRAGTGGTEAFF.

The J gene is TRBJ1-6, the V gene TRBV14; D not resolved. In germline, CDR1 is SGHDN, CDR2 FVKESK. The germline V and J ends were trimmed by 2 bases and 14 bases, with 13 bases remaining between them. The CDR3 is 13 residues long. CDR3 coding DNA: TGTGCCAGCAGCCAACAAGAATTTTTGGCCCTCCACTTT. Translated, it gives CASSQQEFLALHF.

The table lists this clone with a few counts. This chain uses TRBV25-1 with TRBJ2-2, with TRBD2 identical over 7 bases. Trimming at V came to 2 bases and at J to 2 bases, leaving 5 bases not matched to a gene. The CDR3 is 16 amino acids. Germline V gene data show CDR1 as MGHDK and CDR2 as SYGVNS. This CDR3 reads CASSEMGLQNTGELFF. The CDR3 region has the DNA TGTGCCAGCAGTGAAATGGGACTACAAAACACCGGGGAGCTGTTTTTT.

The CDR3 loop reads CASSSGQGMLSSYNEQFF. In DNA form, the CDR3 reads TGTGCCAGCAGCTCGGGACAGGGAATGCTAAGTTCCTACAATGAGCAGTTCTTC. The chain couples TRBV7-9 to TRBJ2-1; the match to TRBD1 covers 9 bases. With V trimmed by 4 bases and J by 1 base, 11 bases remained unmatched. CDR1 is SEHNR and CDR2 is FQNEAQ in the germline V gene (reference sequence). This CDR3 comprises 18 residues.

V gene TRBV10-3 combines with J gene TRBJ2-1; D unresolved. V lost 6 bases to trimming and J lost 5 bases, with 8 bases between them. The CDR3 is 12 amino acids. Germline V gene sequence: CDR1 ENHRY, CDR2 SYGVKD. The CDR3, as DNA: TGTGCCATCAGCGACACCAACAATGAGCAGTTCTTC. It codes for CAISDTNNEQFF.

The V and J genes are TRBV5-1 and TRBJ1-6; possibly TRBD1 for D (5 bases). The CDR3 contains 15 residues. Germline lookup yields CDR1 SGHRS and CDR2 YFSETQ. V was shortened by 2 bases and J by 6 bases, with 12 bases between the two germline ends. This chain's CDR3 is CASSFKGEANSPLHF. CDR3 DNA: TGCGCCAGCAGCTTCAAAGGGGAGGCTAATTCACCCCTCCACTTT.

This clone was seen once. The V gene is TRBV15, the J gene TRBJ2-5; unclear D gene. CDR3 length: 15 amino acids. Trimming shortened V by 3 bases and J by 1 base, and 12 bases separated the two germline ends. Germline CDR1 and CDR2: LNHNV and YYDKDF (reference sequence). CDR3 sequence: CATSSEPYFQETQYF. CDR3 DNA sequence: TGTGCCACCAGCAGTGAACCATACTTCCAAGAGACCCAGTACTTC.

This clone has only a few counts. The chain employs TRBV28 and TRBJ1-6; D not resolved. The CDR3 length is 12 residues. Germline V CDR1 and CDR2: MDHEN, SYDVKM. With 5 bases removed from V and 10 bases from J, the gap between germline ends came to 9 bases. DNA for the CDR3: TGTGCCAGCAGTCCCTCATACTCACCCCTCCACTTT. Translation gives CASSPSYSPLHF.